Below, 32 T cell receptor beta chains from the same sample are listed, as sequenced in a study of blood T cell repertoires in COVID-19. The method was immunoSEQ multiplex PCR; TCRdb's version includes in-frame clones alone and lacks a portion of them. The table lists some 250,000 clones, over 80% of them singletons. Sequences were obtained from peripheral blood. Source of these receptors: a man aged 35 to 55 with acute or convalescent COVID-19.

The chain recombines TRBV6-5 with TRBJ2-3; TRBD2 agrees at 8 bases. V was pared by 2 bases and J by 6 bases, with 10 bases of the junction left unmatched. The germline CDR1 and CDR2 sequences are MNHEY and SVGAGI. There are 16 residues in the CDR3. CDR3 loop: CASSYGRSGSLDTQYF. DNA of the CDR3: TGTGCCAGCAGTTACGGTCGCAGCGGGAGTTTGGATACGCAGTATTTT.

The V gene is TRBV21-1, the J gene TRBJ2-4; the D segment call TRBD1 is taken from the table without a DNA check. TRBV21-1 is a pseudogene segment. There are 16 residues in the CDR3. CDR3 in DNA: TGTGCCAGCAGCAGAGAGGACAGGGGGCTGGAAAACATTCAGTACTTC. It encodes CASSREDRGLENIQYF.

The J gene is TRBJ2-1, the V gene TRBV6-2 or TRBV6-3; 13 bases map to TRBD2. The CDR3 is 18 residues long. Losses at the gene ends were 5 bases for V and 2 bases for J; bases not matched to a gene: 9. The germline CDR1 and CDR2 sequences are MNHEY and SVGEGT. The CDR3 coding sequence is TGTGCCAGCAGTCCACTAGCGGGAGGGCCATTTACCTACAATGAGCAGTTCTTC. This gives the protein CASSPLAGGPFTYNEQFF.

V usage is TRBV2 and J usage is TRBJ2-3, with 7 nucleotides matching TRBD2. V trimming: 11 bases; J trimming: 0 bases; junction bases outside the gene matches: 8. This CDR3 comprises 14 residues. Per the germline V gene, CDR1 is SNHLY and CDR2 is FYNNEI. DNA for the CDR3: TGTGCCGGTTCTTTTAGCGGGAGCACAGATACGCAGTATTTT. Translated, it gives CAGSFSGSTDTQYF. Full variable domain (missing parts from reference TRBV2 and TRBJ2-3): EPEVTQTPSHQVTQMGQEVILRCVPISNHLYFYWYRQILGQKVEFLVSFYNNEISEKSEIFDDQFSVERPDGSNFTLKIRSTKLEDSAMYFCAGSFSGSTDTQYFGPGTRLTVL.

The chain joins TRBV5-5 to TRBJ1-6; the D is unclear. This CDR3 is built from 13 residues. V was cut by 4 bases and J by 9 bases, with 11 bases left in between. Germline assignment: CDR1 SGHKS and CDR2 YYEKEE (reference sequence). CDR3 region: CASSAQTRSPLHF. Written as DNA, the CDR3 is TGTGCCAGCAGCGCCCAAACACGTTCACCCCTCCACTTT. The full variable domain, completed using reference TRBV5-5 and TRBJ1-6, is DAGVTQSPTHLIKTRGQQVTLRCSPISGHKSVSWYQQVLGQGPQFIFQYYEKEERGRGNFPDRFSARQFPNYSSELNVNALLLGDSALYLCASSAQTRSPLHFGNGTRLTVT.

This clone was observed once. V usage is TRBV10-1 and J usage is TRBJ2-7; TRBD2 is a possible D gene (6 bases). The germline V gene encodes CDR1 WNHNN and CDR2 SYGVQD (reference sequence). Trimming cost V 1 base and J 2 bases, with 12 bases left between them. There are 15 residues in the CDR3. This CDR3 is CASSEWGTSAYEQYF. The CDR3, as DNA: TGCGCCAGCAGTGAGTGGGGGACTTCCGCCTACGAGCAGTACTTC.

This clone was recorded only once. This chain connects TRBV29-1 to TRBJ1-2; D is ambiguous. The germline CDR1 and CDR2 sequences are SQVTM and ANQGSEA. The CDR3 spans 13 residues. V lost 3 bases and J 1 base, leaving 9 bases between the germline ends. CDR3 amino acids: CSVDTANNYGYTF. Written as DNA, the CDR3 is TGCAGCGTTGATACAGCCAATAACTATGGCTACACCTTC.

The V gene is TRBV5-1, the J gene TRBJ2-1; D not certain. Germline CDR1 reads SGHRS; CDR2 reads YFSETQ. The ends were cut back, 0 bases at V and 8 bases at J, with 12 bases in the middle. This CDR3 comprises 14 residues. The CDR3 nucleotides are TGCGCCAGCAGCTTGGATGGTAGTAACTATGAGCAGTTCTTC. Its protein is CASSLDGSNYEQFF.

The chain carries TRBV7-2 and TRBJ2-1; D unclear. The CDR3 extends over 13 amino acids. CDR1 is SGHTA and CDR2 is FQGNSA in the germline V gene. V shed 3 bases and J shed 8 bases, with 11 bases lying between them. CDR3 loop: CASSFRRRDEQFF. CDR3 bases: TGTGCCAGCAGCTTCCGCCGCCGGGATGAGCAGTTCTTC.

The genes are TRBV30 and TRBJ2-3, with D hard to call. Trimming removed 0 bases at V and 2 bases at J, with 9 bases between. The V gene's germline CDR1 is GTSNPN and CDR2 SVGIG (reference sequence). The CDR3 sequence is 14 residues long. The CDR3 DNA reads as TGTGCCTGGAGTGTAGAGGCTTTCACAGATACGCAGTATTTT. Translating gives CAWSVEAFTDTQYF.

The chain recombines TRBV10-2 with TRBJ1-5; D gene ambiguous. In germline, CDR1 is WSHSY, CDR2 SAAADI. The CDR3 is 13 residues long. Between the trimmed V and J ends, which lost 6 bases and 3 bases, there was a span of 9 bases. The CDR3 nucleotides are TGCGCCAGCAGCCGACTCACCAATCAGCCCCAGCATTTT. The encoded protein is CASSRLTNQPQHF.

The J gene is TRBJ2-1, the V gene TRBV9; D uncertain. The CDR3 has 14 amino acids. The V gene's germline CDR1 is SGDLS and CDR2 YYNGEE. Trimming left V 3 bases short and J 7 bases short, with 14 bases between. CDR3 nucleotides: TGTGCCAGCAGCGGAAGTCTACTGAAGAATGAGCAGTTCTTC. Its protein product is CASSGSLLKNEQFF.

V gene TRBV19 combines with J gene TRBJ1-1; TRBD1 is a possible D gene (5 bases). CDR3 length: 15 residues. V lost 3 bases and J 7 bases, leaving 18 bases between the germline ends. Germline CDR1 is LNHDA and CDR2 is SQIVND (reference sequence). CDR3 in amino acids: CASSISSVGRGEAFF. The DNA of the CDR3 is TGTGCCAGTAGTATTTCCTCCGTGGGGCGAGGTGAAGCTTTCTTT.

In regard to this clone: One end of the junction varies from germline; a read error may be responsible. This chain links TRBV6-5 with TRBJ1-5; 8 nucleotides agree with TRBD1. Germline V lookup: CDR1 MNHEY, CDR2 SVGAGI. This CDR3 spans 15 amino acids. DNA of the CDR3: TGTGCCAGCAGTGACTCGGCAGGGGGCCATCAGCCCCAGCATTTT. It encodes CASSDSAGGHQPQHF.

J is TRBJ1-2 and V is TRBV27, with D perhaps TRBD1 (6 bases). V was cut by 4 bases and J by 7 bases, with 10 bases left in between. The CDR3 contains 12 residues. Germline V CDR1 and CDR2: MNHEY, SMNVEV (reference sequence). The CDR3 reads CASSYTGFGYTF. As DNA, the CDR3 is TGTGCCAGCAGTTACACAGGGTTTGGCTACACCTTC.

This clone occurred a few times. The CDR3 region is CASSYSPRTYEQYF. DNA of the CDR3: TGTGCCAGCAGTTACTCGCCCAGAACCTACGAGCAGTACTTC. The chain has TRBV6-2 or TRBV6-3 and TRBJ2-7, with D unclear. CDR3 length: 14 residues. V was clipped by 0 bases and J by 2 bases, with 8 bases between them. Germline lookup yields CDR1 MNHEY and CDR2 SVGEGT.

The V call is TRBV6-2 or TRBV6-3, the J call TRBJ2-1; 10 bases fit TRBD2. There are 17 residues in the CDR3. Trimming took 2 bases from V and 0 from J; bases not matched to a gene: 4. The germline CDR1 and CDR2 sequences are MNHEY and SVGEGT. DNA of the CDR3: TGTGCCAGCAGTTACAGCGGGAGGGCCCCCTCCTACAATGAGCAGTTCTTC. Its protein product is CASSYSGRAPSYNEQFF.

The chain couples TRBV3-1 (or the pseudogene TRBV3-2) to TRBJ2-7, with TRBD2 matching 8 bases. This CDR3 contains 15 residues. Trimming took 4 bases from V and 3 from J; bases not matched to a gene: 8. In germline, CDR1 is LGHDT, CDR2 YNNKEL (reference sequence). CDR3 residues: CASSLRLATSYEQYF. CDR3 in DNA: TGTGCCAGCAGCCTACGACTAGCGACCAGCTACGAGCAGTACTTC.

This chain joins TRBV6-5 and TRBJ2-5, with D uncertain. This CDR3 comprises 14 residues. Germline CDR1 is MNHEY and CDR2 is SVGAGI. Trimming stripped 6 bases from V and 5 bases from J, with 16 bases between. CDR3 loop: CASSRNLAWETQYF. The CDR3 DNA follows: TGTGCCAGCAGCAGGAACCTGGCATGGGAGACCCAGTACTTC.

J is TRBJ2-1 and V is TRBV5-1, with 9 bases identical to TRBD1. CDR3 length equals 13 residues. Germline V lookup: CDR1 SGHRS, CDR2 YFSETQ. V was pared by 3 bases and J by 7 bases, with 2 bases of the junction left unmatched. Here the CDR3 DNA reads TGCGCCAGCAGCTCGGGACAGGGTAATGAGCAGTTCTTC. Translation: CASSSGQGNEQFF.

This chain links TRBV18 with TRBJ1-1; no clear D. This CDR3 comprises 14 residues. Trimming removed 6 bases from V and 5 bases from J, with 16 bases in between. Per the germline V gene, CDR1 is KGHSH and CDR2 is LQKENI. CDR3 region: CASSSGGPPTEAFF. In DNA form, the CDR3 reads TGTGCCAGCTCCTCGGGAGGACCCCCGACTGAAGCTTTCTTT.

This clone has just a few counts. The CDR3 DNA reads as TGTGCCAGCAGCTCTCTTGGAGCGGGAGTCCGCGAGCAGTACTTC. Its translation: CASSSLGAGVREQYF. The chain combines TRBV7-9 with TRBJ2-7, with 8 positions matching TRBD2. Germline CDR1 reads SEHNR; CDR2 reads FQNEAQ (reference sequence). Unmatched junction bases numbered 11, after V lost 4 bases and J lost 6 bases. The CDR3 contains 15 residues. Filled out from reference TRBV7-9 and TRBJ2-7, the complete variable domain reads DTGVSQNPRHKITKRGQNVTFRCDPISEHNRLYWYRQTLGQGPEFLTYFQNEAQLEKSRLLSDRFSAERPKGSFSTLEIQRTEQGDSAMYLCASSSLGAGVREQYFGPGTRLTVT.

J is TRBJ2-7 and V is TRBV5-1; 8 nucleotides agree with TRBD1. CDR3 length: 12 amino acids. The V gene's germline CDR1 is SGHRS and CDR2 YFSETQ. Trimming removed 7 bases from V and 5 bases from J; junction bases left unmatched: 5. The CDR3 DNA sequence: TGCGCCAGCGCAGGGGGCTCAGACGAGCAGTACTTC. This sequence encodes CASAGGSDEQYF. Together with reference TRBV5-1 and TRBJ2-7, the CDR3 gives the full variable domain: KAGVTQTPRYLIKTRGQQVTLSCSPISGHRSVSWYQQTPGQGLQFLFEYFSETQRNKGNFPGRFSGRQFSNSRSEMNVSTLELGDSALYLCASAGGSDEQYFGPGTRLTVT.

This chain links TRBV6-4 with TRBJ1-1; D may be TRBD1 (5 bases). The germline gives CDR1 MRHNA, CDR2 SNTAGT. The length of the CDR3 is 14 residues. V gave up 4 bases and J gave up 4 bases, with 13 bases separating them. CDR3 in amino acids: CASSAREGSTEAFF. CDR3 DNA: TGTGCCAGCAGTGCTAGGGAGGGGAGCACTGAAGCTTTCTTT.

As DNA, the CDR3 is TGTGCCAGCAGCTTCGATAGGAACACTGAAGCTTTCTTT. The encoded protein is CASSFDRNTEAFF. The chain links TRBV5-4 to TRBJ1-1; D gene uncertain. CDR1 and CDR2 (germline): SGHNT, YYREEE (reference sequence). V was trimmed by 2 bases and J by 1 base, leaving 6 bases between them. CDR3 length: 13 amino acids.

In DNA, the CDR3 is TGCGCCAGCAGCCAAGACCTCTCGAGCGGGAGGGCGGAGATGGATGAGCAGTTCTTC. Translation: CASSQDLSSGRAEMDEQFF. V usage is TRBV4-3 and J usage is TRBJ2-1; 10 positions agree with TRBD2. The junction had 16 bases not matched to a gene; V was cut back by 0 bases and J by 8 bases. In germline, CDR1 is LGHNA, CDR2 YSLEER. The CDR3 length is 19 residues.

The chain uses TRBV6-1 and TRBJ2-3, with D uncertain. Germline CDR1 is MNHNS and CDR2 is SASEGT. V shed 2 bases and J shed 0 bases, with 12 bases lying between them. CDR3 length equals 16 residues. The CDR3 loop reads CASSEPAGISTDTQYF. The CDR3 nucleotides are TGTGCCAGCAGTGAACCGGCAGGAATTAGCACAGATACGCAGTATTTT.

V usage is TRBV27 and J usage is TRBJ2-3; unclear D gene. The V and J ends lost 7 bases and 2 bases respectively, with 10 bases between them. The CDR3 sequence is 13 residues long. Per germline, CDR1 MNHEY and CDR2 SMNVEV (reference sequence). CDR3 loop: CASKSLITDTQYF. The CDR3 DNA reads as TGTGCCAGCAAGAGTCTTATCACAGATACGCAGTATTTT.

The chain has TRBV28 and TRBJ2-7; D unclear. The CDR3 covers 14 residues. Trimming left V 7 bases short and J 1 base short, with 14 bases between. Germline V gene data show CDR1 as MDHEN and CDR2 as SYDVKM. The CDR3 DNA reads TGTGCCAGCATCCTGACATCGTCTTCCTACGAGCAGTACTTC. Protein product: CASILTSSSYEQYF.

V gene TRBV14 combines with J gene TRBJ1-1; D remains unclear. V lost 4 bases and J lost 13, with 16 bases in between. In germline, CDR1 is SGHDN, CDR2 FVKESK. The CDR3 has 12 amino acids. This CDR3 is CASSPVKTSVFF. The CDR3 DNA reads as TGTGCCAGCAGCCCTGTTAAGACTTCAGTTTTCTTT.

The genes are TRBV30 and TRBJ2-6, with 10 positions matching TRBD1. The length of the CDR3 is 17 residues. V trimming: 5 bases; J trimming: 0 bases; junction bases outside the gene matches: 7. Germline lookup yields CDR1 GTSNPN and CDR2 SVGIG (reference sequence). The DNA for the CDR3 is TGTGCCTGGGTGCCGGGACAGGGGCTCTCTGGGGCCAACGTCCTGACTTTC. Translating it yields CAWVPGQGLSGANVLTF.

A single count supports this clone. The rearrangement links TRBV2 to TRBJ2-7, with D possibly matching TRBD2 (5 bases). Trimming took off 6 bases at V and 3 bases at J, with 18 bases between the two ends. This CDR3 spans 15 amino acids. In germline, CDR1 is SNHLY, CDR2 FYNNEI. The CDR3 sequence: CASSGREPRDYEQYF. The CDR3 DNA sequence: TGTGCCAGCAGCGGCCGGGAACCTAGAGACTACGAGCAGTACTTC.